This T cell receptor beta chain was sequenced for a study of T cells in Graves' hyperthyroidism and ophthalmopathy. The germline CDR1 and CDR2 sequences are LNHDA and SQIVND (reference sequence). The V and J ends lost 7 bases and 2 bases, in that order; junction bases with no gene match: 13. The CDR3 totals 19 residues. There were TCR beta CDR3 regions amplified from RNA transcripts. Primed by the HTBI set, a first-round RT-PCR was run on the TCR CDR3. TCRdb re-derived calls from the multiplex PCR reads in MiXCR, one entry per CDR3 protein. The repertoire has 380,000 or so distinct CDR3 sequences, roughly 14% of them found once; the top ten carry 20% to 25%. Used for diagnoses were clinical symptoms, serum thyroxine and TRAb, thyroid ultrasound and orbital computed tomography.

This chain links TRBV19 with TRBJ2-2; 13 positions agree with TRBD2. Sequenced material: blood. The clonotype was recovered from a woman aged 25-40 years with Graves' hyperthyroidism. The CDR3 loop is CASINPGTSGKYNTGELFF. In DNA form, the CDR3 reads TGTGCCAGTATCAACCCCGGGACTAGCGGGAAATACAACACCGGGGAGCTGTTTTTT. Filled out from reference TRBV19 and TRBJ2-2, the complete variable domain reads DGGITQSPKYLFRKEGQNVTLSCEQNLNHDAMYWYRQDPGQGLRLIYYSQIVNDFQKGDIAEGYSVSREKKESFPLTVTSAQKNPTAFYLCASINPGTSGKYNTGELFFGEGSRLTVL.